A selection of T cell receptor gamma chains follows, all from one sample in a study of Vδ1+ human thymocytes. TCRdb re-processed the multiplex PCR reads via CATT. Found here are 25,000 to 35,000 gamma-chain clones, about 18% of them singletons; the top ten hold less than 2%. Specimen: Vdelta1+ gamma-delta thymocytes from the thymus. The receptors come from a boy less than two years old who had congenital heart surgery. Both conserved end residues are part of each CDR3. A row's size may be missing; if present it is once, few, many or a size class.

TRGV4	-	TRGJP1	CATWRYTTGWFKIF
TRGV9	-	TRGJP	CALWEVLELGKKIKVF
TRGV8	-	TRGJ1/TRGJ2	CATWDRPSYYKKLF
TRGV8	-	TRGJP	CATWEQELGKKIKVF
TRGV4	-	TRGJP	CATWDYELGKKIKVF
TRGV4	-	TRGJ1/TRGJ2	CATWDEFKKLF
TRGV9	few	TRGJ1/TRGJ2	CALWEVLIPIYKKLF
TRGV9	few	TRGJ1/TRGJ2	CALWEVHPVKKLF
TRGV5	few	TRGJP2	CATWDGQKDRCSDWIKTF
TRGV4	few	TRGJ1/TRGJ2	CATWDRARYKKLF
TRGV9	-	TRGJP2	CALWASSDWIKTF
TRGV3	few	TRGJ1/TRGJ2	CATWDTPYYKKLF
TRGV3	few	TRGJ1/TRGJ2	CATWDMDYYYKKLF
TRGV4	-	TRGJ1/TRGJ2	CATWEGPNRAGYYKKLF